These T cell receptor beta chains were read from a single sample in a study of T cell repertoires in cytomegalovirus infection. In TCRdb, the reads were re-called with MiXCR into one record per CDR3 protein. This sample has about 160,000 distinct CDR3 sequences, with roughly 18% found just once. Material: CD8+ T cells from PBMCs. Receptors were obtained from a human donor in good health (CMV status not recorded). Some clones in this sample may be carry-over from other donors' samples. Both conserved end residues are part of each CDR3.

TRBJ1-2 TRBV15 CATSRDLGGRDKRGYTF
TRBJ2-7 TRBV7-2 CASSLGGEPAYEQYF
TRBJ1-2 TRBV12-3/TRBV12-4 CASTSGPYGYTF
TRBJ2-1 TRBV7-2 CASSVAGGPIYNEQFF
TRBJ1-1 TRBV12-3/TRBV12-4 CASSSQGTEAFF
TRBJ1-5 TRBV6-2/TRBV6-3 CASREETAYQYQPQHF
TRBJ1-2 TRBV7-9 CASSSGTGYVNYGYTF
TRBJ2-7 TRBV29-1 CSVGSQGREQYF
TRBJ1-2 TRBV6-2/TRBV6-3 CASTMGHRYGYTF
TRBJ2-7 TRBV28 CASSLLTGSYEQYF
TRBJ2-2 TRBV7-2 CASSLPGGPVENTGELFF
TRBJ1-1 TRBV25-1 CASSEWAGGGTEAFF
TRBJ1-4 TRBV7-2 CASSPDRGRFNEKLFF
TRBJ2-7 TRBV6-1 CASSEPGLASEQYF
TRBJ1-5 TRBV27 CASSSKGELNSNQPQHF
TRBJ2-5 TRBV7-2 CASSVPTGAERETQYF
TRBJ2-1 TRBV7-9 CASSLMEKYNEQFF
TRBJ2-5 TRBV6-2/TRBV6-3 CASSSYRGPLETQYF
TRBJ1-6 TRBV2 CASSPTGPYNSPLHF
TRBJ1-4 TRBV7-2 CASSPTWKNEKLFF
TRBJ2-1 TRBV6-2/TRBV6-3 CASSPDGGRNYNEQFF
TRBJ2-7 TRBV6-1 CASKGRAVSGDEQYF
TRBJ2-7 TRBV6-2/TRBV6-3 CASSFADRRYEQYF
TRBJ2-3 TRBV6-5 CANSSDPIRDTQYF
TRBJ1-1 TRBV14 CASSQDPAGVNTEAFF
TRBJ1-2 TRBV7-2 CASSPIVIPDTRYGYTF
TRBJ2-1 TRBV29-1 CSVEVQRYYNEQFF
TRBJ2-4 TRBV6-5 CASSLQGADSAKNIQYF
TRBJ2-2 TRBV12-5 CASGTGTGSFGELFF
TRBJ2-4 TRBV7-4 CASSSLAGRSKNIQYF
TRBJ2-4 TRBV29-1 CSVVGNPKNIQYF
TRBJ1-6 TRBV20-1 CSAEGYNSPLHF
TRBJ2-1 TRBV6-2/TRBV6-3 CASSSESSYNEQFF
TRBJ2-3 TRBV4-2 CASSQDWGTGDTQYF
TRBJ1-1 TRBV6-2/TRBV6-3 CASDDRLNTEAFF
TRBJ1-2 TRBV19 CASSIDLSNGLFYGYTF
TRBJ1-2 TRBV29-1 CSGYVPGQVNYGYTF
TRBJ2-5 TRBV29-1 CSVEWGRGDQETQYF
TRBJ2-2 TRBV7-6 CASSLPRDRSNTGELFF
TRBJ1-1 TRBV12-3/TRBV12-4 CASTLGGGNTEAFF
TRBJ2-5 TRBV6-5 CASSYSEEETQYF
TRBJ2-5 TRBV6-2/TRBV6-3 CASTGQQETQYF
TRBJ2-3 TRBV7-2 CASSLGERGERTDTQYF
TRBJ1-2 TRBV4-1 CASSLGQGYAF
TRBJ2-3 TRBV12-3/TRBV12-4 CASSPGLAADTQYF
TRBJ1-2 TRBV28 CASSYPPKGAYGYTF
TRBJ1-1 TRBV6-2/TRBV6-3 CASMRGTGAVPRKYTEAFF
TRBJ2-7 TRBV20-1 CSAKGTESYEQYF
TRBJ2-1 TRBV10-3 CAISDGIYGQFF
TRBJ1-2 TRBV6-2/TRBV6-3 CARRTHRAANYGYTF
TRBJ2-1 TRBV27 CASTESAAGGPWEQFF
TRBJ1-4 TRBV7-6 CASRQGAEKLFF